The rows below give T cell receptor beta chains drawn from one sample of a study of OX40 agonist ivuxolimab in advanced cancers. TCRdb's table, derived via immunoSEQ multiplex PCR, lists solely in-frame clones and lacks some. The sample holds nearly 95,000 clones, 94% seen once. The sequencing used CD4+ or CD8+ T cells sorted from blood, collected in a trial of the OX40 agonist ivuxolimab. These receptors all come from an adult with an advanced solid tumor such as melanoma, head and neck, liver or kidney cancer. CDR3s include the opening cysteine and the closing phenylalanine or tryptophan. The D gene is left open where the match is weak. Not all rows give a size; the values are once, few, many and, for expanded clones, a class.

d_gene: NA
abundance: NA
v_gene: TRBV6-1
j_gene: TRBJ2-7
CDR3aa: CASSEFGHRLSYEQYF
CDR3nt: TGTGCCAGCAGTGAATTCGGACATAGACTTTCCTACGAGCAGTACTTC

d_gene: NA
abundance: NA
v_gene: TRBV6-5
j_gene: TRBJ2-7
CDR3aa: CASPGAYEQYF
CDR3nt: TGTGCCAGCCCGGGGGCTTACGAGCAGTACTTC

d_gene: NA
abundance: NA
v_gene: TRBV29-1
j_gene: TRBJ1-2
CDR3aa: CSVELILNYGYTF
CDR3nt: TGCAGCGTTGAACTTATACTTAACTATGGCTACACCTTC

d_gene: NA
abundance: once
v_gene: TRBV29-1
j_gene: TRBJ2-7
CDR3aa: CSVLGESSYEQYF
CDR3nt: TGCAGCGTGTTGGGGGAAAGCTCCTACGAGCAGTACTTC

d_gene: NA
abundance: NA
v_gene: TRBV19
j_gene: TRBJ1-5
CDR3aa: CASSIGSQPQHF
CDR3nt: TGTGCCAGTAGTATTGGAAGTCAGCCCCAGCATTTT

d_gene: NA
abundance: NA
v_gene: TRBV15
j_gene: TRBJ2-3
CDR3aa: CATSRDGGVTDTQYF
CDR3nt: TGTGCCACCAGCAGAGATGGAGGGGTAACAGATACGCAGTATTTT

d_gene: NA
abundance: NA
v_gene: TRBV27
j_gene: TRBJ1-5
CDR3aa: CASSRIQGNQPQHF
CDR3nt: TGTGCCAGCAGCCGAATCCAGGGGAATCAGCCCCAGCATTTT

d_gene: TRBD2
abundance: NA
v_gene: TRBV5-1
j_gene: TRBJ2-7
CDR3aa: CASSLTAGGAYEQYF
CDR3nt: TGCGCCAGCAGCTTGACTGCGGGGGGGGCCTACGAGCAGTACTTC

d_gene: NA
abundance: NA
v_gene: TRBV7-6
j_gene: TRBJ2-1
CDR3aa: CASSSYRSGLRYNEQFF
CDR3nt: TGTGCCAGCAGCTCCTATAGATCGGGACTCCGCTACAATGAGCAGTTCTTC

d_gene: NA
abundance: NA
v_gene: TRBV29-1
j_gene: TRBJ2-1
CDR3aa: CSVVGGQNEQFF
CDR3nt: TGCAGCGTTGTTGGGGGGCAGAATGAGCAGTTCTTC

d_gene: NA
abundance: NA
v_gene: TRBV7-9
j_gene: TRBJ1-1
CDR3aa: CASSPTTVFPEAFF
CDR3nt: TGTGCCAGCAGCCCGACGACAGTTTTCCCTGAAGCTTTCTTT

d_gene: NA
abundance: NA
v_gene: TRBV27
j_gene: TRBJ2-3
CDR3aa: CASSRLASTDTQYF
CDR3nt: TGTGCCAGCAGTAGACTGGCGAGCACAGATACGCAGTATTTT

d_gene: NA
abundance: NA
v_gene: TRBV5-4
j_gene: TRBJ2-2
CDR3aa: CASSLVSGELFF
CDR3nt: TGTGCCAGCAGCTTAGTCAGCGGGGAGCTGTTTTTT

d_gene: NA
abundance: once
v_gene: TRBV6-6
j_gene: TRBJ1-2
CDR3aa: CALDPLANYGYTF
CDR3nt: TGTGCCCTCGATCCCCTAGCTAACTATGGCTACACCTTC

d_gene: TRBD2
abundance: NA
v_gene: TRBV4-2
j_gene: TRBJ2-2
CDR3aa: CASSPGGGNTGELFF
CDR3nt: TGTGCCAGCAGCCCCGGCGGGGGAAACACCGGGGAGCTGTTTTTT

d_gene: TRBD2
abundance: NA
v_gene: TRBV7-2
j_gene: TRBJ2-3
CDR3aa: CASTSRGDGYTDTQYF
CDR3nt: TGTGCCAGCACCTCCCGGGGGGACGGGTACACAGATACGCAGTATTTT

d_gene: NA
abundance: NA
v_gene: TRBV9
j_gene: TRBJ2-7
CDR3aa: CASSPMNRDSYEQYF
CDR3nt: TGTGCCAGCAGCCCGATGAACAGGGACTCCTACGAGCAGTACTTC

d_gene: NA
abundance: NA
v_gene: TRBV27
j_gene: TRBJ2-3
CDR3aa: CASSSDPGYTQYF
CDR3nt: TGTGCCAGCAGCTCGGACCCAGGCTATACGCAGTATTTT

d_gene: TRBD1
abundance: NA
v_gene: TRBV11-1
j_gene: TRBJ1-5
CDR3aa: CASRWTGDNQPQHF
CDR3nt: TGTGCCAGCAGATGGACAGGGGATAATCAGCCCCAGCATTTT

d_gene: NA
abundance: once
v_gene: TRBV6-5
j_gene: TRBJ1-1
CDR3aa: CATQSGNTEAFF
CDR3nt: TGTGCCACACAATCCGGGAACACTGAAGCTTTCTTT

d_gene: NA
abundance: NA
v_gene: TRBV27
j_gene: TRBJ1-1
CDR3aa: CASSPGGAEAFF
CDR3nt: TGTGCCAGCAGCCCCGGGGGGGCTGAAGCTTTCTTT

d_gene: NA
abundance: NA
v_gene: TRBV13
j_gene: TRBJ1-1
CDR3aa: CASSGEGNTEAFF
CDR3nt: TGTGCCAGCAGCGGGGAGGGAAACACTGAAGCTTTCTTT

d_gene: NA
abundance: NA
v_gene: TRBV11-2
j_gene: TRBJ2-1
CDR3aa: CASSTSDPGASSYNEQFF
CDR3nt: TGTGCCAGCAGCACCAGTGACCCCGGGGCGAGCTCCTACAATGAGCAGTTCTTC

d_gene: NA
abundance: NA
v_gene: TRBV6-5
j_gene: TRBJ1-4
CDR3aa: CASSYGGQKEKLFF
CDR3nt: TGTGCCAGCAGTTACGGAGGGCAAAAAGAAAAACTGTTTTTT

d_gene: TRBD1
abundance: NA
v_gene: TRBV27
j_gene: TRBJ2-7
CDR3aa: CASRGGQGPYEQYF
CDR3nt: TGTGCCAGCAGGGGGGGACAGGGTCCCTACGAGCAGTACTTC

d_gene: TRBD1
abundance: NA
v_gene: TRBV5-1
j_gene: TRBJ1-6
CDR3aa: CASSLDRTGYRRGKYSPLHF
CDR3nt: TGCGCCAGCAGCTTAGATCGGACAGGGTATAGGAGGGGGAAATATTCACCCCTCCACTTT

d_gene: TRBD2
abundance: NA
v_gene: TRBV13
j_gene: TRBJ2-3
CDR3aa: CASSSVTSGRADTQYF
CDR3nt: TGTGCCAGCAGCTCCGTTACTAGCGGGAGGGCTGATACGCAGTATTTT

d_gene: TRBD1
abundance: NA
v_gene: TRBV2
j_gene: TRBJ1-2
CDR3aa: CANMGQVNYGYTF
CDR3nt: TGTGCCAACATGGGACAGGTTAACTATGGCTACACCTTC

d_gene: NA
abundance: NA
v_gene: TRBV2
j_gene: TRBJ2-6
CDR3aa: CASRRGSSGANVLTF
CDR3nt: TGTGCCAGCAGGAGGGGCAGCTCTGGGGCCAACGTCCTGACTTTC

d_gene: TRBD1
abundance: NA
v_gene: TRBV12-5
j_gene: TRBJ1-1
CDR3aa: CASGWGTGRTNTEAFF
CDR3nt: TGTGCTAGTGGTTGGGGGACAGGGCGAACGAACACTGAAGCTTTCTTT

d_gene: TRBD2
abundance: once
v_gene: TRBV9
j_gene: TRBJ2-5
CDR3aa: CASSVATSGGFETQYF
CDR3nt: TGTGCCAGCAGCGTAGCGACTAGCGGGGGGTTCGAGACCCAGTACTTC

d_gene: NA
abundance: NA
v_gene: TRBV6-5
j_gene: TRBJ2-3
CDR3aa: CASSYDRQTSTDTQYF
CDR3nt: TGTGCCAGCAGTTACGATAGACAGACTAGCACAGATACGCAGTATTTT

d_gene: TRBD1
abundance: NA
v_gene: TRBV30
j_gene: TRBJ1-2
CDR3aa: CAWRDRTNYGYTF
CDR3nt: TGTGCCTGGAGGGACAGGACTAACTATGGCTACACCTTC

d_gene: NA
abundance: NA
v_gene: TRBV5-1
j_gene: TRBJ2-7
CDR3aa: CASSLEGVSYEQYF
CDR3nt: TGCGCCAGCAGCTTGGAAGGGGTCTCCTACGAGCAGTACTTC

d_gene: TRBD2
abundance: NA
v_gene: TRBV7-7
j_gene: TRBJ2-1
CDR3aa: CASSFSGASGSRVDNEQFF
CDR3nt: TGTGCCAGCAGCTTCTCTGGGGCTAGCGGGAGTCGGGTGGACAATGAGCAGTTCTTC

d_gene: NA
abundance: NA
v_gene: TRBV9
j_gene: TRBJ2-3
CDR3aa: CASSDSSRGTDTQYF
CDR3nt: TGTGCCAGCAGCGATAGCAGTCGCGGCACAGATACGCAGTATTTT

d_gene: NA
abundance: NA
v_gene: TRBV11-2
j_gene: TRBJ2-1
CDR3aa: CASSLEASINEQFF
CDR3nt: TGTGCCAGCAGCTTAGAGGCTAGCATCAATGAGCAGTTCTTC

d_gene: TRBD1
abundance: NA
v_gene: TRBV5-1
j_gene: TRBJ1-4
CDR3aa: CASSFGTGNEKLFF
CDR3nt: TGCGCCAGCAGCTTTGGGACAGGGAATGAAAAACTGTTTTTT

d_gene: NA
abundance: NA
v_gene: TRBV11-2
j_gene: TRBJ2-7
CDR3aa: CASSLGSSAGYEQYF
CDR3nt: TGTGCCAGCAGCTTAGGGTCTAGCGCTGGCTACGAGCAGTACTTC

d_gene: NA
abundance: NA
v_gene: TRBV7-9
j_gene: TRBJ2-7
CDR3aa: CASSFEGYEQYF
CDR3nt: TGTGCCAGCAGCTTCGAGGGGTACGAGCAGTACTTC

d_gene: TRBD2
abundance: NA
v_gene: TRBV5-1
j_gene: TRBJ2-3
CDR3aa: CASSPGTGGRTDTQYF
CDR3nt: TGCGCCAGCAGCCCTGGTACGGGGGGGCGCACAGATACGCAGTATTTT

d_gene: NA
abundance: NA
v_gene: TRBV27
j_gene: TRBJ2-6
CDR3aa: CASSPLSGANVLTF
CDR3nt: TGTGCCAGCAGTCCCCTCTCTGGGGCCAACGTCCTGACTTTC

d_gene: TRBD2
abundance: NA
v_gene: TRBV30
j_gene: TRBJ2-1
CDR3aa: CATYSGSSYNEQFF
CDR3nt: TGTGCCACCTATAGCGGGAGTTCCTACAATGAGCAGTTCTTC

d_gene: NA
abundance: NA
v_gene: TRBV30
j_gene: TRBJ1-3
CDR3aa: CAWSAVRNTIYF
CDR3nt: TGTGCCTGGTCGGCGGTAAGAAACACCATATATTTT

d_gene: NA
abundance: NA
v_gene: TRBV6-5
j_gene: TRBJ1-5
CDR3aa: CASSPLGSNQPQHF
CDR3nt: TGTGCCAGCAGTCCCCTGGGTAGCAATCAGCCCCAGCATTTT

d_gene: TRBD2
abundance: NA
v_gene: TRBV11-2
j_gene: TRBJ2-7
CDR3aa: CASSLVSFGLAGEVGEQYF
CDR3nt: TGTGCCAGCAGCTTAGTATCATTTGGACTAGCGGGAGAAGTGGGAGAGCAGTACTTC

d_gene: NA
abundance: NA
v_gene: TRBV18
j_gene: TRBJ2-1
CDR3aa: CASSPPQGQFYEQFF
CDR3nt: TGTGCCAGCTCACCACCCCAGGGGCAGTTCTATGAGCAGTTCTTC

d_gene: NA
abundance: NA
v_gene: TRBV9
j_gene: TRBJ2-4
CDR3aa: CASSVDWKNIQYF
CDR3nt: TGTGCCAGCAGCGTAGACTGGAAAAACATTCAGTACTTC

d_gene: NA
abundance: NA
v_gene: TRBV2
j_gene: TRBJ2-7
CDR3aa: CASSAGVAKTYEQYF
CDR3nt: TGTGCCAGCAGTGCAGGGGTAGCGAAAACCTACGAGCAGTACTTC

d_gene: NA
abundance: NA
v_gene: TRBV5-6
j_gene: TRBJ2-3
CDR3aa: CASSLGLSGGTDTQYF
CDR3nt: TGTGCCAGCAGCTTGGGCTTGTCAGGAGGAACCGATACGCAGTATTTT

d_gene: NA
abundance: NA
v_gene: TRBV27
j_gene: TRBJ2-6
CDR3aa: CASSNLIRSGANVLTF
CDR3nt: TGTGCCAGCAGTAACTTAATACGCTCTGGGGCCAACGTCCTGACTTTC

d_gene: NA
abundance: once
v_gene: TRBV5-5
j_gene: TRBJ1-1
CDR3aa: CASSFNTEAFF
CDR3nt: TGTGCCAGCAGCTTTAACACTGAAGCTTTCTTT

d_gene: NA
abundance: NA
v_gene: TRBV27
j_gene: TRBJ2-7
CDR3aa: CASSSTPWEQYF
CDR3nt: TGTGCCAGCAGTTCCACTCCCTGGGAGCAGTACTTC

d_gene: TRBD1
abundance: NA
v_gene: TRBV5-1
j_gene: TRBJ2-1
CDR3aa: CASSKGQPNEQFF
CDR3nt: TGCGCCAGCAGCAAGGGACAGCCCAATGAGCAGTTCTTC

d_gene: TRBD1
abundance: NA
v_gene: TRBV7-7
j_gene: TRBJ2-5
CDR3aa: CASSLLGTAQETQYF
CDR3nt: TGTGCTAGCAGCTTATTAGGGACAGCCCAAGAGACCCAGTACTTC

d_gene: NA
abundance: NA
v_gene: TRBV4-3
j_gene: TRBJ1-1
CDR3aa: CASSPRVNTEAFF
CDR3nt: TGCGCCAGCAGCCCAAGGGTGAACACTGAAGCTTTCTTT

d_gene: NA
abundance: NA
v_gene: TRBV7-6
j_gene: TRBJ1-1
CDR3aa: CASRAQGEAFF
CDR3nt: TGTGCCAGCAGGGCCCAGGGGGAAGCTTTCTTT

d_gene: NA
abundance: NA
v_gene: TRBV10-3
j_gene: TRBJ1-5
CDR3aa: CAISGTDGSNQPQHF
CDR3nt: TGTGCCATCAGTGGGACGGACGGAAGCAATCAGCCCCAGCATTTT

d_gene: TRBD2
abundance: NA
v_gene: TRBV29-1
j_gene: TRBJ2-1
CDR3aa: CSGDYQFF
CDR3nt: TGCAGCGGGGACTATCAGTTCTTC